The present TCR beta chain was sequenced within a study of OX40 agonist ivuxolimab in advanced cancers. Patients with a history of autoimmune disease or on systemic immunosuppression were excluded. Assay used: immunoSEQ multiplex PCR; TCRdb lists only in-frame clones, some missing. Of about 86,000 clones listed, around nine tenths are singletons. The source was CD4+ or CD8+ T cells sorted from blood, collected in a trial of the OX40 agonist ivuxolimab. This receptor was obtained from an adult with an advanced solid tumor such as melanoma, head and neck, liver or kidney cancer.

The CDR3 bases are TGTGCCAGCAGCCTAGCGGGATCCCAGGGGACCCAGTACTTC. Encoded protein: CASSLAGSQGTQYF. This sequence joins TRBV14 and TRBJ2-5; TRBD2 aligns across 8 bases. The CDR3 runs to 14 residues. CDR1 and CDR2 (germline): SGHDN, FVKESK. V shed 4 bases and J 7 bases; nucleotides not matched to a gene: 8.